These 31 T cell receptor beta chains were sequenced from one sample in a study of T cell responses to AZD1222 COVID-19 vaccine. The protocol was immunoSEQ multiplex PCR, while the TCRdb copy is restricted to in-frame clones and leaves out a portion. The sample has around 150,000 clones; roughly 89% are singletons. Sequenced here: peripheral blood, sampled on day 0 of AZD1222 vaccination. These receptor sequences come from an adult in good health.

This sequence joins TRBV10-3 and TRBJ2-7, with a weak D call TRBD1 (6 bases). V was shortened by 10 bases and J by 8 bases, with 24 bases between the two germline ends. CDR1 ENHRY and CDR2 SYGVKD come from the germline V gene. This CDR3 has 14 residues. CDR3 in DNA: TGTGCCACAAGAGGCGACTCTACAGGGTTCCAGCAGTACTTC. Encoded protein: CATRGDSTGFQQYF.

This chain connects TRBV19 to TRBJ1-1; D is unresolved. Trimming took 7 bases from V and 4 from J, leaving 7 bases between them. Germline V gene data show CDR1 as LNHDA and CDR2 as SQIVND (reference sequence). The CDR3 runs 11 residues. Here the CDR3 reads CASMGGTEAFF. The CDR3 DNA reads TGTGCCAGTATGGGTGGCACTGAAGCTTTCTTT.

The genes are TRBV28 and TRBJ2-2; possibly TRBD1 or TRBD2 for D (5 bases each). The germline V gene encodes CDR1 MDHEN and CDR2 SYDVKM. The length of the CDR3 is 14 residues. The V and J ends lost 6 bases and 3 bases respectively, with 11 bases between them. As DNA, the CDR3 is TGTGCCAGCAGCGGGGCGCAGGACACCGGGGAGCTGTTTTTT. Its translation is CASSGAQDTGELFF.

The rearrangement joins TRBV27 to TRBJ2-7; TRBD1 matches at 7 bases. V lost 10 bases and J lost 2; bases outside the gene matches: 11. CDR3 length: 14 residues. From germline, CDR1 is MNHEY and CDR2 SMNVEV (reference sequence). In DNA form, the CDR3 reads TGTGCCACAGCAGATTGGGACAGAACCTACGAGCAGTACTTC. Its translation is CATADWDRTYEQYF.

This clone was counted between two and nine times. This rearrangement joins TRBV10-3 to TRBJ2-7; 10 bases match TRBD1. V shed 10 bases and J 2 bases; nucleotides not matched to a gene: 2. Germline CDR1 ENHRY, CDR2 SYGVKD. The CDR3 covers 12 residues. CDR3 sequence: CATGTGAYEQYF. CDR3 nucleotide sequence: TGTGCCACCGGGACAGGGGCCTACGAGCAGTACTTC.

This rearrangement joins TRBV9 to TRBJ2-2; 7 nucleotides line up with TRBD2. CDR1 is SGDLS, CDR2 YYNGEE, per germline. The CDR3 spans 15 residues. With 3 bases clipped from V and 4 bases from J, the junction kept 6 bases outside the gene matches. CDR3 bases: TGTGCCAGCAGCGAGGGACTATCCTCCACCGGGGAGCTGTTTTTT. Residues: CASSEGLSSTGELFF.

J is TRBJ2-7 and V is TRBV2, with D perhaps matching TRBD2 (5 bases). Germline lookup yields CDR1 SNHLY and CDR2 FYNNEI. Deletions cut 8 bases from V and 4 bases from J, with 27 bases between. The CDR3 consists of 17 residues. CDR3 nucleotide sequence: TGTGCCAGCGTACCCCAAGGCCAAACCTCAAGAGGGTACGAGCAGTACTTC. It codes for CASVPQGQTSRGYEQYF. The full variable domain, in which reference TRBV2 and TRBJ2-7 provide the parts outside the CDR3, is EPEVTQTPSHQVTQMGQEVILRCVPISNHLYFYWYRQILGQKVEFLVSFYNNEISEKSEIFDDQFSVERPDGSNFTLKIRSTKLEDSAMYFCASVPQGQTSRGYEQYFGPGTRLTVT.

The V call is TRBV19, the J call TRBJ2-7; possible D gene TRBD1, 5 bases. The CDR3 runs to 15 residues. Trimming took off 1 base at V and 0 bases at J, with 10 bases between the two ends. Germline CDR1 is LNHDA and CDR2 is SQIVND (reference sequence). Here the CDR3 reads CASSIAGSNSYEQYF. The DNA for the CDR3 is TGTGCCAGTAGTATAGCAGGGTCGAACTCCTACGAGCAGTACTTC.

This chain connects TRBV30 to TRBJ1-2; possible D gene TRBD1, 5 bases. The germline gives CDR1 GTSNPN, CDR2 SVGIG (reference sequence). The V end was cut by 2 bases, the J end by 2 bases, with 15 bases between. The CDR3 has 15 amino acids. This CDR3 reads CAWSPDRYSNYGYTF. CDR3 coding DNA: TGTGCCTGGAGTCCAGACAGATATTCAAACTATGGCTACACCTTC.

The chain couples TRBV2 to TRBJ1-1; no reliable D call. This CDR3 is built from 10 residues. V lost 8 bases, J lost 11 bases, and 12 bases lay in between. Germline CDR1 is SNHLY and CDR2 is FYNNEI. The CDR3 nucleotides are TGTGCCAGCGGATTTCTGCATGCTTTCTTT. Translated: CASGFLHAFF.

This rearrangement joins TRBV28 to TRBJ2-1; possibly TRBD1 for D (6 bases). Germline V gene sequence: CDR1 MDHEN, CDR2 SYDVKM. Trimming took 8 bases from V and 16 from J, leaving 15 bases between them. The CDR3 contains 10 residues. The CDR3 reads CASGWGLDFF. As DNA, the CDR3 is TGTGCCAGCGGGTGGGGGCTAGACTTCTTC.

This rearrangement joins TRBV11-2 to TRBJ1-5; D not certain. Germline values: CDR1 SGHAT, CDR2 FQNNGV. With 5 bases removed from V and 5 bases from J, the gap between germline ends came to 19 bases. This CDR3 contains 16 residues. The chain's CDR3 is CASSLDNVGNYQPQHF. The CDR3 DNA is TGTGCCAGCAGCCTCGACAACGTGGGCAACTATCAGCCCCAGCATTTT.

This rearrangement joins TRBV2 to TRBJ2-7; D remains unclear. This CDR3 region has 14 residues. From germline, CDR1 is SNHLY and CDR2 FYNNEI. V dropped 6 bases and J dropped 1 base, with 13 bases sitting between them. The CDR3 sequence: CASSPGTGSYEQYF. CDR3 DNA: TGTGCCAGCAGCCCTGGTACCGGTTCCTACGAGCAGTACTTC.

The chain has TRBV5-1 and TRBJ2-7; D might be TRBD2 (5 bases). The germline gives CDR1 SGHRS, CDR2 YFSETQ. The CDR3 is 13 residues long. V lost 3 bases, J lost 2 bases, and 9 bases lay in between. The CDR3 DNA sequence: TGCGCCAGCAGCTCGGACGGGACCTACGAGCAGTACTTC. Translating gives CASSSDGTYEQYF. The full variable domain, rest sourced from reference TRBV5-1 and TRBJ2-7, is KAGVTQTPRYLIKTRGQQVTLSCSPISGHRSVSWYQQTPGQGLQFLFEYFSETQRNKGNFPGRFSGRQFSNSRSEMNVSTLELGDSALYLCASSSDGTYEQYFGPGTRLTVT.

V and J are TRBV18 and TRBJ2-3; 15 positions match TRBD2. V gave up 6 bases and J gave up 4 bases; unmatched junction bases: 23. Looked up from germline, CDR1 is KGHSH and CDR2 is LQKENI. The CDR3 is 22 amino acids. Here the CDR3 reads CASSTKPATGLAGGTHPDTQYF. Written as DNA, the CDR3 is TGTGCCAGCTCTACGAAACCCGCGACGGGACTAGCGGGAGGTACCCACCCAGATACGCAGTATTTT.

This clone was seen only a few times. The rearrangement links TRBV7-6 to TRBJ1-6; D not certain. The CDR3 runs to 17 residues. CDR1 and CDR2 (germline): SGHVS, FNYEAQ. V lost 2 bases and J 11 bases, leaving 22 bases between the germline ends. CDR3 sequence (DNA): TGTGCCAGCAGCTTATTCGCATCAATTGGAGAAGGGCCACCCCTCCACTTT. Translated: CASSLFASIGEGPPLHF.

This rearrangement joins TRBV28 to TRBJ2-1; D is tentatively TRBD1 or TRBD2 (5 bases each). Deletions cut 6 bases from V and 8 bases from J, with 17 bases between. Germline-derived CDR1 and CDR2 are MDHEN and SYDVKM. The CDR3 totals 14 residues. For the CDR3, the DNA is TGTGCCAGCAGCCCAGGGAGATGGTTCGATGAGCAGTTCTTC. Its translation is CASSPGRWFDEQFF.

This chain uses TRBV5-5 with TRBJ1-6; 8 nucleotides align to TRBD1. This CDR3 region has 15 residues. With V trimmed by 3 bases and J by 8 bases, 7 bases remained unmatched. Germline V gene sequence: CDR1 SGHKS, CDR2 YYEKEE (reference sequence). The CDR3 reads CASSSPGQVDSPLHF. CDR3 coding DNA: TGTGCCAGCAGCTCTCCGGGACAGGTCGATTCACCCCTCCACTTT.

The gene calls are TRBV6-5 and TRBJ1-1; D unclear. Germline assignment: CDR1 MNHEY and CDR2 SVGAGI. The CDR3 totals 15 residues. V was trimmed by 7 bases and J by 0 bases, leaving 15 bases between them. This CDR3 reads CASTTQSGMNTEAFF. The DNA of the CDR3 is TGTGCCAGCACTACACAGTCGGGCATGAACACTGAAGCTTTCTTT.

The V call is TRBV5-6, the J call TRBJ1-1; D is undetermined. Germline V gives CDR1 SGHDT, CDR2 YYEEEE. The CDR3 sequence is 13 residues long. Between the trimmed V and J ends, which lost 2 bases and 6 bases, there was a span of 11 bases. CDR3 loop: CASSFKTDPEAFF. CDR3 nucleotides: TGTGCCAGCAGCTTTAAAACGGACCCTGAAGCTTTCTTT.

For the CDR3, the DNA is TGTGCCAGCAGCTCGACAGGTCAAACGGATACGCAGTATTTT. Its translation: CASSSTGQTDTQYF. The chain carries TRBV3-1 (or the pseudogene TRBV3-2) and TRBJ2-3; a possible D gene is TRBD1 (6 bases). Germline V gives CDR1 LGHDT, CDR2 YNNKEL (reference sequence). The CDR3 is 14 residues long. The V and J ends lost 5 bases and 6 bases respectively, with 15 bases between them.

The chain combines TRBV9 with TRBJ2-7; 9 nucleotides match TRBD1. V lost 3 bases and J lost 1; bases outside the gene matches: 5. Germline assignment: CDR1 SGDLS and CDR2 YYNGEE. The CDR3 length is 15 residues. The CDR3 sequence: CASSGTGGPSYEQYF. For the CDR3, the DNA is TGTGCCAGCAGCGGAACAGGGGGCCCGTCCTACGAGCAGTACTTC.

CDR3 sequence (DNA): TGTGCCAGCAGTGTCTACATGGACTCACCCCTCCACTTT. Its translation: CASSVYMDSPLHF. The J gene is TRBJ1-6, the V gene TRBV12-3 or TRBV12-4, with D unresolved. This CDR3 spans 13 amino acids. Trimming took 5 bases from V and 10 from J, leaving 12 bases between them.

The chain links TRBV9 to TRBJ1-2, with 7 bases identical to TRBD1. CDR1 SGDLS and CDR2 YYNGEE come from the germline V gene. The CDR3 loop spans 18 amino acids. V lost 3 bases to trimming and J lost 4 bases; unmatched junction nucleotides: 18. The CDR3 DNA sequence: TGTGCCAGCAGCGGAGGGGGGACAGCCCCAACTTCATCCTATGGCTACACCTTC. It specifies CASSGGGTAPTSSYGYTF.

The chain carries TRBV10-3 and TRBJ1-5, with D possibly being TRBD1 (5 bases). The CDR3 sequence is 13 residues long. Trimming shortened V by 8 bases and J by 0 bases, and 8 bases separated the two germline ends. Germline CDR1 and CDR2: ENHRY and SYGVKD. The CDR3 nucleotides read TGTGCCATCCGGGGGAATAGCAATCAGCCCCAGCATTTT. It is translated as CAIRGNSNQPQHF.

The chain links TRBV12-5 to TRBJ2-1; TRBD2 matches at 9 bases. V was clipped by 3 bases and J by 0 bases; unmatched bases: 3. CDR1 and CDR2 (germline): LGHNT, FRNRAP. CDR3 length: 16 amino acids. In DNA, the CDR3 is TGTGCTAGTGGTTTCTATAGCGGGGGCTCCTACAATGAGCAGTTCTTC. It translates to CASGFYSGGSYNEQFF.

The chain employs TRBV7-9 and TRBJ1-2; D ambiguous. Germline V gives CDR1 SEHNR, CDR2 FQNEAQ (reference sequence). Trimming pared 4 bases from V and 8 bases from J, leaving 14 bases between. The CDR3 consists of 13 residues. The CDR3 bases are TGTGCCAGCAGCTCTCTCTCGGACTCGGGCTACACCTTC. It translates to CASSSLSDSGYTF.

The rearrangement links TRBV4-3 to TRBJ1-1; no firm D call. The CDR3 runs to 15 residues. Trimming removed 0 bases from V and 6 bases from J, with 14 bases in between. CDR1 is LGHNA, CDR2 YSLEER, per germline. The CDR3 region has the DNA TGCGCCAGCAGCCAAGATCCGGCCCGTTTCGCTGAAGCTTTCTTT. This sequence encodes CASSQDPARFAEAFF.

CDR3 sequence (DNA): TGTGCCAGCAGGAGACTAGCCACAGATACGCAGTATTTT. Its protein is CASRRLATDTQYF. V and J are TRBV7-2 and TRBJ2-3, with 7 bases that match TRBD2. CDR1 is SGHTA, CDR2 FQGNSA, per germline. The CDR3 is 13 residues long. The junction had 2 bases not matched to a gene; V was cut back by 6 bases and J by 2 bases. Together with reference TRBV7-2 and TRBJ2-3, the CDR3 gives the full variable domain: GAGVSQSPSNKVTEKGKDVELRCDPISGHTALYWYRQSLGQGLEFLIYFQGNSAPDKSGLPSDRFSAERTGGSVSTLTIQRTQQEDSAVYLCASRRLATDTQYFGPGTRLTVL.

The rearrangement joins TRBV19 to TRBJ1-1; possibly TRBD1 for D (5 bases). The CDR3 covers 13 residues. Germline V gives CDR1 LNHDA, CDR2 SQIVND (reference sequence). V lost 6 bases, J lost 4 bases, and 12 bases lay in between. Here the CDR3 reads CASRTPGGTEAFF. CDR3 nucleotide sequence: TGTGCCAGTAGAACACCGGGGGGCACTGAAGCTTTCTTT. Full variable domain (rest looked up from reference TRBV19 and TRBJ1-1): DGGITQSPKYLFRKEGQNVTLSCEQNLNHDAMYWYRQDPGQGLRLIYYSQIVNDFQKGDIAEGYSVSREKKESFPLTVTSAQKNPTAFYLCASRTPGGTEAFFGQGTRLTVV.

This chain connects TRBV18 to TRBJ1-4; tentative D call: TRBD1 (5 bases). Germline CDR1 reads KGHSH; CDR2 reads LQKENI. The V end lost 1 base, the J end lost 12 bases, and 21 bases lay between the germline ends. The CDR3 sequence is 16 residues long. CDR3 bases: TGTGCCAGCTCACCACGAAGTTCTAACACGCAGGGAGAACTGTTTTTT. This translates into CASSPRSSNTQGELFF.